This T cell receptor (beta chain) was recorded in a study of blood T cell repertoires in COVID-19. Across the whole study: Both acute and convalescent COVID-19 samples were obtained from the United States, Italy and Spain.

This CDR3 comprises 18 residues. Germline V gives CDR1 SGHRS, CDR2 YFSETQ. Trimming cost V 3 bases and J 3 bases; bases outside gene matches: 8. Participants spanned ages about 18 to 100 years and resided in 20 to 25 US areas. Produced via immunoSEQ multiplex PCR; TCRdb's table is partial and in-frame only. This sample has roughly 500,000 clones, with about 85% found just once. Sequencing was performed on PBMCs or T cells enriched from blood (not recorded which). This TCR was sampled from a woman aged 60-75 years who had recovered from COVID-19. The chain couples TRBV5-1 to TRBJ2-3; 15 positions match TRBD2. CDR3 residues: CASSSSGTSGGWTDTQYF. In DNA, the CDR3 is TGCGCCAGCAGCTCCTCCGGGACTAGCGGGGGGTGGACAGATACGCAGTATTTT.